This T cell receptor (beta chain) was identified in a study of blood T cells in healthy people across ages. A remark on this clonotype: Its specificity is not known.

Study findings and constraints: More naive CD4+ cells and higher diversity marked long-lived donors relative to aged donors. Per million T cells, TCR beta diversity dropped roughly linearly as age increased.

Total RNA, at least 6 micrograms per sample, came from PBMCs. Primers used in a second PCR of about 6 to 11 cycles were a sample-barcoded 5' primer and a J-beta primer mix. TCRdb passed the 5' RACE reads through MiXCR, listing each CDR3 protein once. This table holds 1.5 million to 2 million distinct CDR3 sequences, 30% to 40% found once. This CDR3 is 14 amino acids long. V lost 0 bases to trimming and J lost 0 bases, with 6 bases between them. Looked up from germline, CDR1 is SGHKS and CDR2 is YYEKEE (reference sequence). Sequencing was done on a sample of blood. The chain employs TRBV5-5 and TRBJ1-1, with D hard to call. This TCR was recovered from a woman in her 30s in good health. Written as DNA, the CDR3 is TGTGCCAGCAGCTTGGAACACATGAACACTGAAGCTTTCTTT. Residues: CASSLEHMNTEAFF.